This T cell receptor beta chain was retrieved from a study of graft-versus-host responses after intestinal transplantation. About the research overall: Recipients had transplants, and these were multivisceral, liver-intestinal, or isolated intestinal. Recipients uniformly received anti-thymocyte globulin induction, followed by tacrolimus and steroids for approximately 3 years. Overall study results and limits: The authors found GvH clones in recipient marrow, some appearing first in ileum or blood.

The ends lost 6 bases at V and 5 bases at J; junction bases unmatched: 6. This CDR3 is 13 amino acids long. In germline, CDR1 is KGHSH, CDR2 LQKENI. As for this clone: The antigen remains undetermined.

The assay was immunoSEQ multiplex PCR, and TCRdb's table has in-frame clones only and misses some. The table has 100,000 to 140,000 clones, about 87% seen once. The material was unstimulated CD4+ T cells sorted from spleen or lymph node cells, obtained before transplant. The chain links TRBV18 to TRBJ1-1; 7 nucleotides match TRBD1. This TCR was sampled from a human donor who was the organ donor for an intestinal transplant. CDR3 bases: TGTGCCAGCTCGGTCACAGGGGAGACTGAAGCTTTCTTT. Its translation is CASSVTGETEAFF.